This TCR beta chain was captured by sequencing in a study of memory CD4+ T cells and cytomegalovirus serostatus. Overall study: Donors were healthy Belgian adults, some 10 CMV seropositive and 20 to 25 seronegative.

The sort gate was single viable CD3+CD4+CD8-CD45RO+ cells for memory CD4+ T cells. Serum IgG to CMV pp150, pp28, p38 and p52 defined serostatus. CDR1 is SGDLS, CDR2 YYNGEE, per germline. With 4 bases clipped from V and 6 bases from J, the junction kept 8 bases outside the gene matches. The CDR3 is made up of 15 amino acids. Regarding the study as a whole: Suggested: most of the CMV-linked TCR signature lies in CD4+ memory cells.

Details on this clone: The antigen remains undetermined.

Per the original data handling: After removing out-of-frame reads, 2.3 million or so distinct TCRbeta sequences remained. Produced via immunoSEQ multiplex PCR; TCRdb's table is partial and in-frame only. The D gene and trimming were derived from the DNA, and the V and J assignments and clone size from that table. The profile covers some 48,000 clones, with 60% to 80% appearing a single time and approximately 0.85% taken by the ten largest. The rearrangement joins TRBV9 to TRBJ2-2; 8 bases align to TRBD1. The sample was memory CD4+ T cells from blood. The sequence came from an adult in good health and CMV-seronegative. The CDR3 coding sequence is TGTGCCAGCAGCTACCGGACAGGGAAGTCCGGGGAGCTGTTTTTT. It yields the protein CASSYRTGKSGELFF.